Listed below are T cell receptor beta chains from one sample, sequenced in a study of tumor-infiltrating lymphocytes in primary liver carcinoma. TCRdb itself ran the multiplex PCR reads through MiXCR, one entry per CDR3 protein. Found here are a few hundred thousand distinct CDR3 sequences, about 50% of them singletons; the top ten hold 15% to 20%. Sequenced material: peripheral blood. The source is a woman in her 30s with primary liver carcinoma and hepatitis B virus infection. CDR3s include the opening cysteine and the closing phenylalanine or tryptophan. Fields, in order: V gene, clone size, J gene, D gene, CDR3 protein, CDR3 DNA. The D gene is left open where the match is weak. Rows give clone size only sometimes, using once, few, many, or a class for an expanded clone.

TRBV7-9	few	TRBJ2-5	-	CASSLVVVETQYF	TGTGCCAGCAGCTTAGTGGTAGTGGAGACCCAGTACTTC
TRBV5-6	-	TRBJ2-4	TRBD1	CASSSWTGKNNQYF	TGTGCCAGCAGCTCTTGGACAGGGAAAAACAATCAGTACTTC
TRBV11-2	-	TRBJ2-3	-	CVSSLDLQVGRQVF	TGTGTCAGCAGTTTAGATCTCCAGGTCGGGCGTCAGGTATTT
TRBV12-3/TRBV12-4	many	TRBJ1-5	-	CASSLSPQPQHF	TGTGCCAGCAGCCTGTCTCCTCAGCCCCAGCATTTT
TRBV6-2/TRBV6-3	many	TRBJ2-5	TRBD2	CASRPSGKETQYF	TGTGCCAGCAGACCCAGCGGGAAAGAGACCCAGTACTTC
TRBV6-1	few	TRBJ2-1	-	CASSDGLYNEQFF	TGTGCCAGCAGTGACGGGCTGTACAATGAGCAGTTCTTC
TRBV6-5	-	TRBJ2-1	-	CASSYINAQAPNEQFF	TGTGCCAGCAGTTACATCAACGCGCAGGCCCCTAATGAGCAGTTCTTC
TRBV6-5	-	TRBJ2-7	-	CTSSYKDSSSYEQHF	TGTACCAGTAGTTACAAGGACAGCAGCTCCTACGAGCAGCACTTC
TRBV28	-	TRBJ2-1	-	CANSLRQIYNEQFF	TGTGCCAACAGTTTGCGCCAGATCTACAATGAGCAGTTCTTC
TRBV4-1	once	TRBJ2-1	-	CASSKGFLQEQFF	TGCGCCAGCAGCAAAGGTTTCCTTCAGGAGCAGTTCTTC
TRBV10-3	-	TRBJ2-3	-	CAISEYNKRRDTQYF	TGTGCCATCAGTGAATACAACAAGCGAAGGGATACGCAGTATTTT
TRBV4-3	-	TRBJ2-7	-	CASCQSGPPYEQYF	TGCGCCAGCTGCCAATCGGGGCCCCCATACGAGCAGTACTTC
TRBV12-3/TRBV12-4	few	TRBJ1-5	-	CASQSGGQPQHF	TGTGCCAGCCAGTCTGGAGGCCAGCCCCAGCATTTT
TRBV6-1	-	TRBJ2-7	-	CAIITQGTYEQYF	TGTGCCATCATAACACAGGGAACCTACGAGCAGTACTTC
TRBV11-2	-	TRBJ2-3	-	CASGLDRDSQYF	TGTGCCAGCGGCTTAGATCGGGATTCGCAGTATTTT
TRBV5-4	-	TRBJ2-1	TRBD1	CASSRGLGNEQFF	TGTGCCAGCTCCAGGGGGCTAGGGAATGAGCAGTTCTTC
TRBV6-5	-	TRBJ2-6	TRBD2	CASSYGLAGRFSTGANVLTF	TGTGCCAGCAGTTACGGGCTAGCGGGAAGGTTTAGCACTGGGGCCAACGTCCTGACTTTC
TRBV4-2	many	TRBJ2-1	-	CASSQDWNGSKNEQFF	TGTGCCAGCAGCCAAGATTGGAACGGGAGTAAGAATGAGCAGTTCTTC
TRBV29-1	many	TRBJ2-7	TRBD2	CSVLIGLAGDEQYF	TGCAGCGTTTTAATTGGACTAGCGGGAGACGAGCAGTACTTC
TRBV6-6	-	TRBJ2-2	-	CASSKIVTGELFF	TGTGCCAGCAGTAAAATTGTAACCGGGGAGCTGTTTTTT
TRBV4-1	-	TRBJ2-1	-	CVSSRADGDYNEQFF	TGCGTCAGTAGCAGGGCTGACGGAGACTACAATGAGCAGTTCTTC
TRBV6-5	-	TRBJ2-2	-	CASSYGGGTGELFF	TGTGCCAGCAGTTACGGGGGAGGCACCGGGGAGCTGTTTTTT